Below, 24 T cell receptor beta chains from the same sample are listed, as sequenced in a study of blood T cells in healthy people across ages. Alongside a J-beta primer mix, a sample-barcoded 5' primer served in a second PCR lasting about 7 to 12 cycles. TCRdb fed the 5' RACE reads into MiXCR, producing one record per CDR3 protein. The table lists fewer than 950,000 distinct CDR3 sequences, roughly 35% of them singletons. The sample comprised blood. These receptors were taken from a man aged 18 to 30 in good health.

On this clonotype itself: A much more abundant neighbour one base away suggests this may be a read error. The genes are TRBV20-1 and TRBJ2-3, with D possibly matching TRBD2 (5 bases). Germline V lookup: CDR1 DFQATT, CDR2 SNEGSKA (reference sequence). The CDR3 totals 14 residues. V shed 3 bases and J shed 2 bases, with 12 bases lying between them. The CDR3 DNA follows: TGCAGTGCTAGGGTCCCCGGGAACACAGATACGCAGTATTTT. Protein product: CSARVPGNTDTQYF.

The chain recombines TRBV9 with TRBJ1-6, with D unclear. Trimming shortened V by 2 bases and J by 10 bases, and 13 bases separated the two germline ends. This CDR3 comprises 14 residues. Per the germline V gene, CDR1 is SGDLS and CDR2 is YYNGEE. The chain's CDR3 is CASSVSGDESPLHF. The CDR3 DNA sequence: TGTGCCAGCAGCGTGTCTGGGGATGAATCACCCCTCCACTTT.

This chain links TRBV24-1 with TRBJ2-3, with 10 bases aligning to TRBD2. V shed 3 bases, J shed 4 bases, and the junction held 3 bases outside the gene matches. This CDR3 region has 15 residues. Germline V gene sequence: CDR1 KGHDR, CDR2 SFDVKD. The CDR3 nucleotides are TGTGCCACCAGTGATAGCGGGGGGGCTTCAGATACGCAGTATTTT. Amino acids: CATSDSGGASDTQYF.

This clonotype appeared a few times. The chain recombines TRBV20-1 with TRBJ1-3; D remains ambiguous. The V end lost 3 bases, the J end lost 3 bases, and 15 bases lay between the germline ends. Germline loops: CDR1 DFQATT, CDR2 SNEGSKA (reference sequence). CDR3 size: 15 residues. The CDR3 DNA sequence: TGCAGTGCTAGGGTTTCGGGTTGGAATGGAAACACCATATATTTT. Translated: CSARVSGWNGNTIYF.

The DNA of the CDR3 is TGTGCCGGTGGGGACAGAAGGGGACCGGGTGACTACACCTTC. Amino acid sequence: CAGGDRRGPGDYTF. This chain connects TRBV19 to TRBJ1-2, with 7 bases lining up with TRBD1. V shed 11 bases, J shed 10 bases, and the junction held 19 bases outside the gene matches. The germline V gene has CDR1 LNHDA and CDR2 SQIVND (reference sequence). The CDR3 totals 14 residues.

This clonotype showed up just once. The chain has TRBV28 and TRBJ1-1; D is uncertain. Germline V gene lookup returns CDR1 MDHEN and CDR2 SYDVKM. Trimming took 6 bases from V and 3 from J, leaving 14 bases between them. This CDR3 has 14 residues. The CDR3 spells CASSPTRSDTEAFF. DNA of the CDR3: TGTGCCAGCAGCCCCACTAGGTCGGACACTGAAGCTTTCTTT.

This clonotype showed up just once. The chain employs TRBV28 and TRBJ1-5, with D hard to call. Germline CDR1 MDHEN, CDR2 SYDVKM. V lost 5 bases to trimming and J lost 7 bases, with 18 bases between them. The CDR3 loop spans 15 amino acids. CDR3 sequence reads: CASSRASRRGQPQHF. DNA for the CDR3: TGTGCCAGCAGTCGCGCTTCGCGGCGAGGGCAGCCCCAGCATTTT.

As regards this clonotype: A read error may explain this, as a much larger clone is one base away. The rearrangement joins TRBV7-3 to TRBJ2-4; D is tentatively TRBD1 or TRBD2 (5 bases each). The end of the DNA fits TRBJ2-5 better, so the J call may be wrong. Germline CDR1 SGHTA, CDR2 FQGTGA. The CDR3 extends over 12 amino acids. In DNA, the CDR3 is TGTGCCAGCAGCCCCGGGGACGAGACCCAGTACTTC. Protein product: CASSPGDETQYF.

The chain has TRBV4-2 and TRBJ2-7; D uncertain. The CDR3 covers 14 residues. The germline V and J ends were trimmed by 0 bases and 7 bases, with 13 bases remaining between them. Germline V lookup: CDR1 LGHNA, CDR2 YNFKEQ. The CDR3 DNA reads TGTGCCAGCAGCCAAGATCGATCTATCGGGGAGCAGTACTTC. Residues: CASSQDRSIGEQYF.

This chain joins TRBV27 and TRBJ2-4, with D perhaps matching TRBD2 (5 bases). CDR1 is MNHEY and CDR2 is SMNVEV in the germline V gene (reference sequence). V was pared by 5 bases and J by 13 bases, with 18 bases between. The CDR3 totals 13 residues. DNA for the CDR3: TGTGCCAGCAGTCCATCAGCAGAATGGGAGCAGTACTTC. It is translated as CASSPSAEWEQYF.

The chain couples TRBV20-1 to TRBJ1-5, with 8 bases aligning to TRBD1. Germline V gives CDR1 DFQATT, CDR2 SNEGSKA (reference sequence). The trim removed 3 bases at V and 13 bases at J, leaving 20 bases unmatched. CDR3 length equals 16 residues. CDR3 residues: CSARTTYGTGIIAQHF. The CDR3 DNA is TGCAGTGCTAGGACTACATACGGGACAGGCATTATAGCGCAGCATTTT.

This clonotype was observed at least ten times. The chain uses TRBV29-1 and TRBJ2-5; D not resolved. With 0 bases removed from V and 5 bases from J, the gap between germline ends came to 4 bases. CDR1 and CDR2 from the germline V gene are SQVTM and ANQGSEA. The CDR3 runs 11 residues. The chain's CDR3 is CSVEDLETQYF. CDR3 DNA: TGCAGCGTTGAAGATCTGGAGACCCAGTACTTC.

The chain is built from TRBV28 and TRBJ2-5; the match to TRBD1 covers 8 bases. Unmatched junction bases numbered 9, after V lost 7 bases and J lost 11 bases. The CDR3 contains 12 residues. CDR1 and CDR2 from the germline V gene are MDHEN and SYDVKM. CDR3 coding DNA: TGTGCCAGCACAGGGGGCTCGAATGAGCAGTACTTC. As protein: CASTGGSNEQYF.

A few counts support this clonotype. The V call is TRBV6-6, the J call TRBJ2-2, with 8 positions matching TRBD1. This CDR3 comprises 17 residues. J gave up 3 bases and V 2 bases, and 8 bases lay outside the gene matches. Germline V gene lookup returns CDR1 MNHNY and CDR2 SVGAGI (reference sequence). The CDR3 DNA sequence: TGTGCCAGCAGTTACACAAGGACAGGGTACGACACCGGGGAGCTGTTTTTT. It codes for CASSYTRTGYDTGELFF.

The V call is TRBV7-2, the J call TRBJ2-3; 12 bases fit TRBD2. This CDR3 spans 15 amino acids. The junction had 6 bases not matched to a gene; V was cut back by 5 bases and J by 6 bases. Per the germline V gene, CDR1 is SGHTA and CDR2 is FQGNSA. The CDR3 nucleotides read TGTGCCAGCAGCCCGGGACTAGCGGGCGAGGATACGCAGTATTTT. It specifies CASSPGLAGEDTQYF.

This clonotype was observed a handful of times. V and J are TRBV20-1 and TRBJ2-2; D call uncertain. Germline assignment: CDR1 DFQATT and CDR2 SNEGSKA (reference sequence). V was shortened by 5 bases and J by 2 bases, with 9 bases between the two germline ends. CDR3 length equals 13 residues. The CDR3 DNA reads TGCAGTGCTTCGTTTATAAACACCGGGGAGCTGTTTTTT. As protein: CSASFINTGELFF.

In the case of this clonotype: The junction departs from the called germline gene at one end, perhaps through a read error. The chain employs TRBV5-1 and TRBJ2-2, with D possibly being TRBD2 (6 bases). Germline CDR1 reads SGHRS; CDR2 reads YFSETQ. The CDR3 sequence is 13 residues long. The CDR3 region is CASSLADSGGLFF. Here the CDR3 DNA reads TGCGCCAGCAGCTTGGCAGATTCCGGGGGGCTGTTTTTT.

This clonotype showed up just a few times. The chain links TRBV12-3 or TRBV12-4 to TRBJ1-6, with TRBD1 as a possible D gene (6 bases). This CDR3 has 15 residues. V lost 5 bases to trimming and J lost 7 bases, with 15 bases between them. CDR3: CASSPRGGRNSPLHF. The CDR3 region has the DNA TGTGCCAGCAGTCCCCGTGGGGGGCGAAATTCACCCCTCCACTTT.

As for this clonotype: A junction boundary mismatches the germline segment, possibly from a read error. The rearrangement joins TRBV5-5 to TRBJ2-5; no firm D call. Per the germline V gene, CDR1 is SGHKS and CDR2 is YYEKEE (reference sequence). This CDR3 spans 15 amino acids. The CDR3 reads CVSSLGPTRQETQYF. In DNA, the CDR3 is TGTGTCAGCAGCTTGGGCCCCACTCGCCAGGAGACCCAGTACTTC.

This clonotype came up many times. The J gene is TRBJ2-1, the V gene TRBV12-3 or TRBV12-4; D is possibly TRBD2 (6 bases). The CDR3 contains 16 residues. The V end was cut by 6 bases, the J end by 5 bases, with 20 bases between. The CDR3 coding sequence is TGTGCCAGCAGCAAGCGGGCCTCCGGACCTAACAATGAGCAGTTCTTC. It specifies CASSKRASGPNNEQFF.

The chain carries TRBV29-1 and TRBJ2-4, with a possible D match to TRBD2 (5 bases). Germline CDR1 reads SQVTM; CDR2 reads ANQGSEA. Between the trimmed V and J ends, which lost 7 bases and 13 bases, there was a span of 23 bases. The CDR3 extends over 13 amino acids. The CDR3 sequence: CSADRSGSGEQYF. The DNA of the CDR3 is TGCAGCGCCGACCGATCGGGGTCCGGGGAGCAGTACTTC.

This clonotype was picked up one time. This chain joins TRBV15 and TRBJ2-5; 11 nucleotides agree with TRBD2. This CDR3 is 18 amino acids long. Germline CDR1 is LNHNV and CDR2 is YYDKDF (reference sequence). V was pared by 1 base and J by 0 bases, with 7 bases of the junction left unmatched. This CDR3 reads CATSRGLAGGLYQETQYF. The CDR3 DNA sequence: TGTGCCACCAGCAGAGGCCTAGCGGGGGGCTTGTACCAAGAGACCCAGTACTTC.

The chain combines TRBV30 with TRBJ1-4; possible D gene TRBD1, 6 bases. CDR3 length: 11 amino acids. Trimming pared 2 bases from V and 13 bases from J, leaving 11 bases between. Germline CDR1 and CDR2: GTSNPN and SVGIG (reference sequence). CDR3 region: CAWSKGGILFF. The CDR3 DNA reads as TGTGCCTGGAGTAAAGGGGGTATACTGTTTTTT.

In the case of this clonotype: A read error may produce the germline difference seen at one junction end. The genes are TRBV5-5 and TRBJ2-2; D may be TRBD1 or TRBD2 (5 bases each). Germline CDR1 and CDR2: SGHKS and YYEKEE (reference sequence). The CDR3 extends over 14 amino acids. In DNA, the CDR3 is TGTGCCCGCAGCGCCAGACGGTGGGGGTGGGAGCTGTTTTTT. This codes for CARSARRWGWELFF.